These 20 T cell receptor beta chains share one sample of origin, sequenced in a study of tumor and adjacent non-tumor tissue in lung cancer (dated by TCRdb to the late 2010s). Library construction relied on multiplex PCR. Sequencing relied on an Illumina HiSeq 2500. TCRbeta libraries were constructed through three rounds of nested PCR with primers (Table S4) according to protocols modified from ARM-PCR. Clones were called with MiXCR by TCRdb after fastp trimmed the public reads at Q25, and only in-frame beta chains were retained. When rows share a CDR3 protein, they turn into one entry using the most common DNA and genes. This sample comprises about 80,000 distinct CDR3 sequences, around 75% of them detected only once. The ten top clones hold about an eighth of the sample. RNA was isolated from bulk, unsorted tissue, and RNA quality was assessed with a NanoDrop ND-1000 and an Agilent 2100. The specimen sequenced was lung tumor tissue. Every receptor here comes from a woman in her forties or fifties with non-small cell lung cancer.

Comment on this clonotype: This likely comes from a read error, as the CDR3 has no conserved phenylalanine or tryptophan at its end. The chain uses TRBV11-1 and TRBJ2-1; D gene unclear. CDR3 length equals 16 residues. CDR1 and CDR2 (germline): SGHAT, FQDESV (reference sequence). CDR3 loop: CASNSSLSSSYYEQFL. CDR3 nucleotide sequence: TGTGCCAGCAACTCAAGCCTATCCAGCTCCTACTATGAGCAGTTCTTA.

J is TRBJ2-5 and V is TRBV4-1; perhaps TRBD2 as D (7 bases). The germline CDR1 and CDR2 sequences are MGHRA and YSYEKL. This CDR3 region has 17 residues. In DNA form, the CDR3 reads TGCACCATCAGCCAATGTGGCAGGGGAGGGGTAAGAGAGACCCAGTACTTC. Its translation: CTISQCGRGGVRETQYF.

Turning to this clonotype: One end of the junction is discordant with germline, which a read error may explain. The chain is built from TRBV20-1 and TRBJ1-4; a weak D match, TRBD1 (6 bases). This CDR3 has 17 residues. CDR1 is DFQATT, CDR2 SNEGSKA, per germline (reference sequence). The CDR3 reads CSARQGRRGATNEKVFF. The DNA for the CDR3 is TGCAGTGCTAGACAGGGGAGGAGAGGGGCAACTAATGAAAAAGTGTTTTTT.

Turning to this clonotype: The junction and the germline gene differ at one end; a read error may be behind it. The V call is TRBV28, the J call TRBJ2-1; 7 nucleotides align to TRBD1. CDR1 is MDHEN, CDR2 SYDVKM, per germline. The CDR3 runs 17 residues. CDR3 residues: CASSLNKDRLSMHERFF. The CDR3 DNA sequence: TGTGCCAGCAGTTTAAATAAGGACAGGCTTTCCATGCATGAGCGGTTCTTC.

Regarding this clonotype: The junction and the germline gene differ at one end; a read error may be behind it. The chain joins TRBV6-1 to TRBJ1-5, with D uncertain. The CDR3 is 12 amino acids. Germline lookup yields CDR1 MNHNS and CDR2 SASEGT. The CDR3 DNA is TGTGGCAGCAGTAATAGCAATCAGCCCCAGCATTTC. This translates into CGSSNSNQPQHF.

As for this clonotype: A read error may account for a junction end that differs from germline. The chain has TRBV20-1 and TRBJ1-4; D not resolved. The length of the CDR3 is 14 residues. Germline V gene sequence: CDR1 DFQATT, CDR2 SNEGSKA (reference sequence). The CDR3 nucleotides read TGCAGTGCTAGACTTGTTTCAACTAATAAAAAACCGTTTTTT. It specifies CSARLVSTNKKPFF.

This chain connects TRBV20-1 to TRBJ2-1; D is possibly TRBD1 or TRBD2 (5 bases each). The CDR3 has 15 amino acids. In germline, CDR1 is DFQATT, CDR2 SNEGSKA (reference sequence). V was shortened by 1 base and J by 6 bases, with 16 bases between the two germline ends. This CDR3 is CSARGGKGHFNEQFF. The CDR3 bases are TGCAGTGCTAGAGGGGGGAAGGGCCACTTCAATGAGCAGTTCTTC.

To note about this clonotype: The conserved phenylalanine or tryptophan normally closing the CDR3 is absent here, so this likely arose from a read error. J is TRBJ2-7 and V is TRBV29-1; D call uncertain. CDR3 length: 13 residues. Trimming removed 7 bases at V and 0 bases at J, with 13 bases between. Germline loops: CDR1 SQVTM, CDR2 ANQGSEA. The CDR3 protein is CSARSANSYEQYP. CDR3 in DNA: TGCAGCGCCCGCTCGGCCAACTCCTACGAGCAGTACCCC.

Notes on this clonotype: One base away lies a much larger clone, so this may be a sequencing read error. V gene TRBV28 combines with J gene TRBJ2-2; TRBD1 agrees at 7 bases. The CDR3 length is 15 residues. Per the germline V gene, CDR1 is MDHEN and CDR2 is SYDVKM. CDR3 bases: TGTGCCAGCAGTTTCCCGGGACAGTACACCCGGGAGCTGTTTTTT. Translation gives CASSFPGQYTRELFF. Together with reference TRBV28 and TRBJ2-2, the CDR3 gives the full variable domain: DVKVTQSSRYLVKRTGEKVFLECVQDMDHENMFWYRQDPGLGLRLIYFSYDVKMKEKGDIPEGYSVSREKKERFSLILESASTNQTSMYLCASSFPGQYTRELFFGEGSRLTVL.

In this sample, this clonotype turned up once. The chain is built from TRBV20-1 and TRBJ1-5; 7 nucleotides agree with TRBD1. CDR1 and CDR2 (germline): DFQATT, SNEGSKA (reference sequence). V was pared by 6 bases and J by 9 bases, with 20 bases of the junction left unmatched. The CDR3 sequence is 16 residues long. The CDR3 region has the DNA TGCAGTGCCACCCCCGCGAGGGGGCAGGGCAATTGGCCCCAGCATTTT. This sequence encodes CSATPARGQGNWPQHF.

This sequence joins TRBV7-9 and TRBJ2-7, with D maybe TRBD2 (5 bases). The CDR3 has 16 residues. In germline, CDR1 is SEHNR, CDR2 FQNEAQ (reference sequence). V was clipped by 8 bases and J by 0 bases, with 20 bases between them. The CDR3 spells CASHLLAGFNSYEQYF. CDR3 DNA sequence: TGTGCCAGCCACCTGTTGGCGGGCTTCAACTCCTACGAGCAGTACTTC. Drawing the rest from reference TRBV7-9 and TRBJ2-7, the complete variable domain is DTGVSQNPRHKITKRGQNVTFRCDPISEHNRLYWYRQTLGQGPEFLTYFQNEAQLEKSRLLSDRFSAERPKGSFSTLEIQRTEQGDSAMYLCASHLLAGFNSYEQYFGPGTRLTVT.

This clonotype was picked up many times. The chain combines TRBV6-5 with TRBJ2-7, with TRBD2 matching over 14 bases. This CDR3 spans 17 amino acids. J gave up 9 bases and V 4 bases, and 14 bases lay outside the gene matches. Germline CDR1 is MNHEY and CDR2 is SVGAGI. In DNA, the CDR3 is TGTGCCAGCAGTTCCGCTACCGGGACTAGCGGGAGTCGTTTGCAGTACTTC. This gives the protein CASSSATGTSGSRLQYF.

Turning to this clonotype: At one boundary the junction diverges from the germline segment, which might be a read error. The chain uses TRBV5-1 and TRBJ2-2; D is unclear. The CDR3 loop spans 16 amino acids. Germline CDR1 SGHRS, CDR2 YFSETQ. The CDR3 loop is CANSLVYGGPIGELFF. CDR3 nucleotide sequence: TGCGCCAACAGCTTGGTTTATGGTGGCCCCATCGGGGAGCTGTTTTTT.

As for this clonotype: The germline gene is not matched at one end of the junction; a read error may be the cause. V usage is TRBV20-1 and J usage is TRBJ2-7; TRBD2 agrees at 11 bases. CDR1 is DFQATT, CDR2 SNEGSKA, per germline (reference sequence). This CDR3 is built from 15 residues. CDR3 region: CSVTSEGTSGYEQYF. The CDR3, as DNA: TGTAGTGTTACCTCCGAGGGGACTAGCGGTTACGAGCAGTACTTC.

In this sample, this clonotype turned up a few times. Germline is not matched at one junction end, which may reflect a read error. The chain is built from TRBV25-1 and TRBJ1-2; possibly TRBD1 for D (5 bases). This CDR3 contains 14 residues. In germline, CDR1 is MGHDK, CDR2 SYGVNS. The DNA for the CDR3 is TGTGCCAGCAGTGGCCCCGGGGCCTTCTATGGCTACGCCTTC. This encodes CASSGPGAFYGYAF.

As regards this clonotype: Mismatch with germline at one junction end may stem from a read error. This chain connects TRBV6-2 or TRBV6-3 to TRBJ1-2; D perhaps matches TRBD1 (5 bases). The length of the CDR3 is 14 residues. CDR1 is MNHEY and CDR2 is SVGEGT in the germline V gene. CDR3 loop: CATSYQGYSYDYTF. The CDR3 DNA reads as TGTGCCACCAGTTACCAGGGATATAGCTATGACTACACCTTC.

As regards this clonotype: A junction end diverges from the germline sequence, so it may reflect a read error. V and J are TRBV6-2 or TRBV6-3 and TRBJ2-1; the D gene is possibly TRBD2 (6 bases). This CDR3 comprises 15 residues. Germline V gives CDR1 MNHEY, CDR2 SVGEGT. DNA of the CDR3: TGTGCCAGCAGACATCCGGGACTCCCATCCAATGAGCAGTTTTTC. Translated, it gives CASRHPGLPSNEQFF.

CDR3: CASSVEGRPYNEQFF. The CDR3, as DNA: TGTGCCAGCAGCGTAGAAGGTCGTCCCTACAATGAGCAGTTCTTC. The chain has TRBV9 and TRBJ2-1; D remains unclear. V was shortened by 0 bases and J by 2 bases, with 9 bases between the two germline ends. The CDR3 covers 15 residues. Germline V gene sequence: CDR1 SGDLS, CDR2 YYNGEE.

A word on this clonotype: Because the CDR3 is missing its conserved closing phenylalanine or tryptophan, this is likely a read error. V is TRBV6-6 and J is TRBJ2-7, with D possibly matching TRBD2 (5 bases). Germline V CDR1 and CDR2: MNHNY, SVGAGI (reference sequence). Trimming removed 2 bases from V and 6 bases from J, with 8 bases in between. CDR3 length equals 12 residues. The DNA of the CDR3 is TGTGCCAGCAGTTACGTGGGGAGCGAGCAGTACTCG. Residues: CASSYVGSEQYS.

With respect to this clonotype: Because the CDR3's place on the DNA is in doubt, the DNA is left out and the CDR3 is given as listed by TCRdb. The chain links TRBV29-1 to TRBJ2-7; TRBD1, the table's D call, lacks a check against the DNA. Termini included, the CDR3 measures 13 amino acids. The germline V gene has CDR1 SQVTM and CDR2 ANQGSEA. CDR3 residues: CSVGTGNAYEQCF.